These 26 T cell receptor beta chains originate from one sample sequenced in a study of cytomegalovirus exposure and HLA in healthy donors. The PCR used 60 Vbeta and 13 Jbeta primers. TCRdb's copy holds only in-frame clones and misses some; the assay was immunoSEQ multiplex PCR. This sample has 69,000 or so clones, with roughly 68% found just once. Sequences were obtained from PBMCs. The receptors stem from a woman aged 55-75 years in good health and CMV-seropositive.

This clone was picked up a small number of times. The V and J genes are TRBV10-1 and TRBJ2-7, with a tentative D call TRBD1 (5 bases). Trimming shortened V by 5 bases and J by 0 bases, and 8 bases separated the two germline ends. The CDR3 length is 13 residues. Germline V gene data show CDR1 as WNHNN and CDR2 as SYGVQD (reference sequence). In DNA form, the CDR3 reads TGCGCCAGCAGTCAGGGAACCTCCTACGAGCAGTACTTC. Translated: CASSQGTSYEQYF.

This rearrangement joins TRBV5-4 to TRBJ2-1; 8 nucleotides match TRBD2. CDR3 length equals 15 residues. J was trimmed by 9 bases and V by 0 bases; bases with no gene match: 8. Germline V CDR1 and CDR2: SGHNT, YYREEE (reference sequence). The CDR3 coding sequence is TGTGCCAGCAGCTTGGTTGTCGGGGGGGCACCTGAGCAGTTCTTC. Translated, it gives CASSLVVGGAPEQFF. The full variable domain, rest sourced from reference TRBV5-4 and TRBJ2-1, is ETGVTQSPTHLIKTRGQQVTLRCSSQSGHNTVSWYQQALGQGPQFIFQYYREEENGRGNFPPRFSGLQFPNYSSELNVNALELDDSALYLCASSLVVGGAPEQFFGPGTRLTVL.

This chain uses TRBV6-1 with TRBJ1-2; D is unresolved. The V end was cut by 2 bases, the J end by 4 bases, with 20 bases between. CDR3 length equals 17 residues. CDR1 is MNHNS and CDR2 is SASEGT in the germline V gene. The CDR3 reads CASSEYGARSSFYGYTF. CDR3 in DNA: TGTGCCAGCAGTGAATATGGAGCCAGAAGTTCCTTCTATGGCTACACCTTC.

This chain joins TRBV6-5 and TRBJ1-1; 9 bases fit TRBD1. The CDR3 is 14 residues long. Germline CDR1 reads MNHEY; CDR2 reads SVGAGI. After removal of 6 bases from V and 1 base from J, the junction contained 3 bases not matched to a gene. In DNA, the CDR3 is TGTGCCAGCAGACACAGGGGGCGGAACACTGAAGCTTTCTTT. Protein sequence: CASRHRGRNTEAFF.

The V and J genes are TRBV5-6 and TRBJ2-7; 15 bases are shared with TRBD2. Per germline, CDR1 SGHDT and CDR2 YYEEEE. The CDR3 runs 19 residues. V shed 4 bases, J shed 3 bases, and the junction held 14 bases outside the gene matches. As DNA, the CDR3 is TGTGCCAGCAGCCCCCGGACTAGCGGGAGGGCCGTACCGGACTACGAGCAGTACTTC. Protein: CASSPRTSGRAVPDYEQYF.

The chain recombines TRBV15 with TRBJ2-1, with D tentatively TRBD1 (5 bases). Germline V CDR1 and CDR2: LNHNV, YYDKDF (reference sequence). The CDR3 loop spans 16 amino acids. V was pared by 1 base and J by 5 bases, with 15 bases between. As DNA, the CDR3 is TGTGCCACCAGCAGAGGGGGCAGGGTTGGGGACAATGAGCAGTTCTTC. This sequence encodes CATSRGGRVGDNEQFF.

This clone has at least ten counts. V is TRBV14 and J is TRBJ2-7, with 9 bases fitting TRBD2. The CDR3 runs to 16 residues. Germline lookup yields CDR1 SGHDN and CDR2 FVKESK. The ends lost 3 bases at V and 0 bases at J; junction bases unmatched: 6. Written as DNA, the CDR3 is TGTGCCAGCAGCCACGCCAGACTAGCGGCCTCCTACGAGCAGTACTTC. It codes for CASSHARLAASYEQYF.

The J gene is TRBJ1-1, the V gene TRBV10-3, with a possible D match to TRBD1 (5 bases). CDR3 length: 17 residues. The V gene's germline CDR1 is ENHRY and CDR2 SYGVKD. V was pared by 3 bases and J by 1 base, with 18 bases between. CDR3 protein: CAISDWGTSGENTEAFF. The CDR3 coding sequence is TGTGCCATCAGTGATTGGGGGACTAGCGGGGAGAACACTGAAGCTTTCTTT.

This clone was observed a single time. The gene calls are TRBV2 and TRBJ2-5; D ambiguous. The CDR3 is made up of 13 amino acids. Germline CDR1 SNHLY, CDR2 FYNNEI. The germline V and J ends were trimmed by 3 bases and 1 base, with 6 bases remaining between them. The CDR3 here is CASSDSAQETQYF. CDR3 in DNA: TGTGCCAGCAGTGATAGTGCCCAAGAGACCCAGTACTTC. Looking up the rest from reference TRBV2 and TRBJ2-5 gives the full variable domain: EPEVTQTPSHQVTQMGQEVILRCVPISNHLYFYWYRQILGQKVEFLVSFYNNEISEKSEIFDDQFSVERPDGSNFTLKIRSTKLEDSAMYFCASSDSAQETQYFGPGTRLLVL.

The rearrangement uses TRBV4-1 and TRBJ2-1, with D possibly being TRBD1 (8 bases). Germline CDR1 is MGHRA and CDR2 is YSYEKL. V lost 0 bases and J 10 bases, leaving 25 bases between the germline ends. This CDR3 spans 18 amino acids. CDR3 DNA: TGCGCCAGCAGCCAAGAGAGGGGGCGGGGCGGGAGACAGGGGGAGCAGTTCTTC. It specifies CASSQERGRGGRQGEQFF.

The J gene is TRBJ2-7, the V gene TRBV27; D unresolved. V gave up 4 bases and J gave up 4 bases, with 11 bases separating them. Germline values: CDR1 MNHEY, CDR2 SMNVEV (reference sequence). CDR3 length: 13 amino acids. CDR3: CASSSRQTYEQYF. In DNA, the CDR3 is TGTGCCAGCAGTTCACGCCAAACTTACGAGCAGTACTTC.

V usage is TRBV4-1 and J usage is TRBJ2-1; tentatively, D is TRBD1 (5 bases). The CDR3 covers 15 residues. Between the trimmed V and J ends, which lost 1 base and 9 bases, there was a span of 16 bases. CDR1 and CDR2 (germline): MGHRA, YSYEKL. The CDR3 nucleotides read TGCGCCAGCAGCCAAGGGTCAGGGTGGATAGGTGAGCAGTTCTTC. It encodes CASSQGSGWIGEQFF.

The J gene is TRBJ2-3, the V gene TRBV30; D might be TRBD1 (5 bases). Germline lookup yields CDR1 GTSNPN and CDR2 SVGIG (reference sequence). The CDR3 sequence is 13 residues long. Trimming stripped 0 bases from V and 5 bases from J, with 9 bases between. The CDR3 DNA reads as TGTGCCTGGAGTGTGGGAAGGGGAGATACGCAGTATTTT. This sequence encodes CAWSVGRGDTQYF.

This clone was detected a few times. The chain joins TRBV6-5 to TRBJ1-5; no firm D call. This CDR3 has 12 residues. Trimming shortened V by 6 bases and J by 7 bases, and 10 bases separated the two germline ends. Germline CDR1 reads MNHEY; CDR2 reads SVGAGI. In DNA, the CDR3 is TGTGCCAGCAGCCCGACACGACAGCCCCAGCATTTT. Residues: CASSPTRQPQHF.

The chain employs TRBV7-6 and TRBJ1-3, with TRBD1 matching 10 bases. Germline V CDR1 and CDR2: SGHVS, FNYEAQ. V dropped 5 bases and J dropped 9; count of bases not matched to a gene: 7. The CDR3 sequence is 14 residues long. The CDR3 here is CASSDWDRGTTIYF. The DNA of the CDR3 is TGTGCCAGCAGCGACTGGGACAGGGGCACCACCATATATTTT.

V is TRBV4-1 and J is TRBJ1-5, with 7 bases fitting TRBD1. V dropped 0 bases and J dropped 4; count of bases not matched to a gene: 0. CDR1 is MGHRA, CDR2 YSYEKL, per germline. CDR3 length: 14 residues. In nucleotides, the CDR3 is TGCGCCAGCAGCCAAGAGGACAGGAATCAGCCCCAGCATTTT. Translating it yields CASSQEDRNQPQHF.

Only a few counts were recorded for this clone. The genes are TRBV10-3 and TRBJ1-4; a weak D match, TRBD1 (5 bases). The CDR3 loop spans 15 amino acids. V was shortened by 0 bases and J by 8 bases, with 13 bases between the two germline ends. The V gene's germline CDR1 is ENHRY and CDR2 SYGVKD. CDR3 in DNA: TGTGCCATCAGTGAGTCCAGGGATTTGAAGGAAAAACTGTTTTTT. This codes for CAISESRDLKEKLFF.

The gene calls are TRBV6-6 and TRBJ2-7, with 8 bases aligning to TRBD2. This CDR3 contains 14 residues. J was trimmed by 4 bases and V by 6 bases; bases with no gene match: 8. Germline V gene lookup returns CDR1 MNHNY and CDR2 SVGAGI (reference sequence). The CDR3 coding sequence is TGTGCCAGCAGACCGGGAGGGGGGCTGTACGAGCAGTACTTC. Its translation: CASRPGGGLYEQYF.

The gene calls are TRBV6-5 and TRBJ1-2, with a tentative D call TRBD1 (5 bases). Trimming stripped 6 bases from V and 3 bases from J, with 11 bases between. CDR1 is MNHEY, CDR2 SVGAGI, per germline. The CDR3 is 13 residues long. The CDR3 coding sequence is TGTGCCAGCAGACAGGACATGGACTATGGCTACACCTTC. Translation: CASRQDMDYGYTF.

Points on this clone: Other DNA variants within this sample encode the same CDR3. This rearrangement joins TRBV6-6 to TRBJ1-1, with D maybe TRBD1 (5 bases). CDR3 length: 14 residues. The germline V gene has CDR1 MNHNY and CDR2 SVGAGI (reference sequence). Between the trimmed V and J ends, which lost 6 bases and 1 base, there was a span of 12 bases. CDR3 coding DNA: TGTGCCAGCAGGGACCGGGGGGGGAACACTGAAGCTTTCTTT. Protein: CASRDRGGNTEAFF.

The rearrangement links TRBV7-2 to TRBJ1-6, with D hard to call. The germline gives CDR1 SGHTA, CDR2 FQGNSA. The V and J ends lost 2 bases and 8 bases respectively, with 7 bases between them. CDR3 length: 13 residues. The CDR3 here is CASSLTIYSPLHF. CDR3 coding DNA: TGTGCCAGCAGCTTAACTATCTATTCACCCCTCCACTTT.

The V and J genes are TRBV11-2 and TRBJ2-7; 9 bases line up with TRBD1. The V gene end was trimmed by 5 bases and the J gene end by 4 bases; junction bases not matched to a gene: 9. This CDR3 region has 15 residues. Looked up from germline, CDR1 is SGHAT and CDR2 is FQNNGV. Here the CDR3 reads CASSEGQGFWYEQYF. The CDR3 region has the DNA TGTGCCAGCAGCGAGGGACAGGGTTTTTGGTACGAGCAGTACTTC.

This clone was picked up one time. The chain employs TRBV7-2 and TRBJ2-7, with 8 nucleotides matching TRBD1. Germline loops: CDR1 SGHTA, CDR2 FQGNSA. This CDR3 is built from 14 residues. Germline trimming cut 5 bases from V and 4 bases from J; bases unmatched to any gene: 7. The CDR3 bases are TGTGCCAGCAGCGCAACTCAGGGGGCTTACGAGCAGTACTTC. Translated, it gives CASSATQGAYEQYF.

The gene calls are TRBV7-6 and TRBJ1-3; D is ambiguous. Germline V gene lookup returns CDR1 SGHVS and CDR2 FNYEAQ. Trimming took 5 bases from V and 3 from J, leaving 8 bases between them. This CDR3 region has 13 residues. CDR3 residues: CASSPLFGNTIYF. CDR3 DNA sequence: TGTGCCAGCAGCCCGTTATTTGGAAACACCATATATTTT.

This clone was seen more than once but under ten times. The rearrangement links TRBV6-5 to TRBJ2-3; 10 bases agree with TRBD2. Trimming cost V 5 bases and J 6 bases; bases outside gene matches: 8. The germline gives CDR1 MNHEY, CDR2 SVGAGI. The CDR3 loop spans 15 amino acids. The CDR3 DNA reads as TGTGCCAGCAGTCCAGGTAGCGGGAGGAAGGATACGCAGTATTTT. Translating it yields CASSPGSGRKDTQYF.

In its sample, this clone was seen a few times. The rearrangement uses TRBV4-2 and TRBJ2-6; D remains ambiguous. The ends were cut back, 1 base at V and 1 base at J, with 5 bases in the middle. The CDR3 is 15 amino acids. From germline, CDR1 is LGHNA and CDR2 YNFKEQ. The CDR3 DNA follows: TGTGCCAGCAGCCAAGGTCCGTCTGGGGCCAACGTCCTGACTTTC. It codes for CASSQGPSGANVLTF.